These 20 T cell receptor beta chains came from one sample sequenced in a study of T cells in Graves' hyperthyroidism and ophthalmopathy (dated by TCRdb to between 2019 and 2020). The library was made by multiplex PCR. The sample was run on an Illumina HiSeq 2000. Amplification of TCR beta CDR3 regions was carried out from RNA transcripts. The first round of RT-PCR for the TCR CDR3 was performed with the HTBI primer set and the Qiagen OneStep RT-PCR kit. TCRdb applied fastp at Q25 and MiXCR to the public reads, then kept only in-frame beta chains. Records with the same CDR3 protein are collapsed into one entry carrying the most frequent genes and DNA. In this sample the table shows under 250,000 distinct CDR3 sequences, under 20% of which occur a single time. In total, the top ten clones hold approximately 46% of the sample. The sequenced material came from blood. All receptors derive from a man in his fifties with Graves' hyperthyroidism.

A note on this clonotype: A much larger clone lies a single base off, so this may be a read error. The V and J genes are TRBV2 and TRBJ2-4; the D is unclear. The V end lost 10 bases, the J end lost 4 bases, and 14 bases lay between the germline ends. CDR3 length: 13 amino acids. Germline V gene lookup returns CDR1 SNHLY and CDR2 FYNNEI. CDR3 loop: CATQDLQKNIQYF. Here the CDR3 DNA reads TGTGCCACCCAGGACCTACAAAAAAACATTCAGTACTTC. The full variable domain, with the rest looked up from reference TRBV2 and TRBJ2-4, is EPEVTQTPSHQVTQMGQEVILRCVPISNHLYFYWYRQILGQKVEFLVSFYNNEISEKSEIFDDQFSVERPDGSNFTLKIRSTKLEDSAMYFCATQDLQKNIQYFGAGTRLSVL.

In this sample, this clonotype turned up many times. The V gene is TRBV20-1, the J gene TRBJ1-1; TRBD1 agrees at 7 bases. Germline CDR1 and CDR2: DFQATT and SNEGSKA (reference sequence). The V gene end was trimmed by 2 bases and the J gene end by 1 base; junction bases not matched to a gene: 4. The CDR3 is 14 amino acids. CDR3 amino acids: CSARRQGRNTEAFF. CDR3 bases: TGCAGTGCTAGAAGACAGGGTAGGAACACTGAAGCTTTCTTT.

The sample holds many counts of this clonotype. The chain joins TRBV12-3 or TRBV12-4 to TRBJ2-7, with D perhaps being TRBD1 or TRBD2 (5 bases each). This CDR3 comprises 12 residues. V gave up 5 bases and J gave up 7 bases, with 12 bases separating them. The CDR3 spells CASSGGPREQYF. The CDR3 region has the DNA TGTGCCAGCAGTGGGGGACCTCGAGAGCAGTACTTC.

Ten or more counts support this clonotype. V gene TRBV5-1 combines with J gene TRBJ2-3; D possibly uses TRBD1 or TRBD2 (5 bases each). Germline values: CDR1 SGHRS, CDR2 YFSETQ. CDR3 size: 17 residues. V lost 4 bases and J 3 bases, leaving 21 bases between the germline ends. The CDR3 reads CASSLPSQGVWTDTQYF. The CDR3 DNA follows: TGCGCCAGCAGCCTCCCCTCCCAGGGAGTGTGGACAGATACGCAGTATTTT.

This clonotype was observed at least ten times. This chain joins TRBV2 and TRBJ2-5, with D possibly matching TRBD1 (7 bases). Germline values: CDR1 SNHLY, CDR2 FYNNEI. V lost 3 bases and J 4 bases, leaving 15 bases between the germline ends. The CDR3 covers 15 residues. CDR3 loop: CASSDGQGGRETQYF. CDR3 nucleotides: TGTGCCAGCAGTGACGGTCAGGGGGGAAGAGAGACCCAGTACTTC.

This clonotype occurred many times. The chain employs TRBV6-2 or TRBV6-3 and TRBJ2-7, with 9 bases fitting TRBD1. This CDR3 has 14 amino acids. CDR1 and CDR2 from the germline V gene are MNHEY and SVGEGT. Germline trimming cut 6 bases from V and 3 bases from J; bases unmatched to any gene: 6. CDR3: CASRLTGGLYEQYF. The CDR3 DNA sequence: TGTGCCAGCAGGCTCACAGGGGGCCTCTACGAGCAGTACTTC.

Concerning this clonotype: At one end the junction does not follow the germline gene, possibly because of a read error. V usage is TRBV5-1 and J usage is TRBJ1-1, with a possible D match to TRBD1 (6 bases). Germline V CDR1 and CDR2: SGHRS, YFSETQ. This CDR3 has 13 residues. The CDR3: CASNLGGRSEAFF. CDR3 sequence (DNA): TGTGCCAGCAACTTAGGGGGAAGGAGTGAAGCTTTCTTT.

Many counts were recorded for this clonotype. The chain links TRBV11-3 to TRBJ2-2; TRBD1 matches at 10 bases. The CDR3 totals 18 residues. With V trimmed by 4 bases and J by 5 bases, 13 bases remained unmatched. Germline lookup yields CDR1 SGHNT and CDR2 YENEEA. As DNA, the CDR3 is TGTGCCAGCAGCTCGGCCCGGGGGACAGGGGATGAAACCGGGGAGCTGTTTTTT. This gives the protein CASSSARGTGDETGELFF.

CDR3 protein: CASHGTGGSGYTF. CDR3 DNA sequence: TGTGCCAGCCACGGGACAGGGGGATCTGGCTACACCTTC. V is TRBV19 and J is TRBJ1-2, with 11 bases fitting TRBD1. V trimming: 9 bases; J trimming: 7 bases; junction bases outside the gene matches: 7. There are 13 residues in the CDR3. The germline V gene encodes CDR1 LNHDA and CDR2 SQIVND (reference sequence).

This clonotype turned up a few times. CDR3 nucleotide sequence: TGTGCCTGGAGCGCAGGGGCCGGGGAGCTGTTTTTT. Translated: CAWSAGAGELFF. The chain employs TRBV30 and TRBJ2-2, with a weak D call TRBD1 (6 bases). The length of the CDR3 is 12 residues. Trimming left V 3 bases short and J 6 bases short, with 8 bases between. CDR1 is GTSNPN and CDR2 is SVGIG in the germline V gene (reference sequence).

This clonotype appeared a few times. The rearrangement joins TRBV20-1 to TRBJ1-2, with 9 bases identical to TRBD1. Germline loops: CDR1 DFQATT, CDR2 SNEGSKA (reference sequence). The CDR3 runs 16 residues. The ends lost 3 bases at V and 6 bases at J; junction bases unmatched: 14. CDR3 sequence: CSARPGTGRIWDGYTF. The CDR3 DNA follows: TGCAGTGCTAGGCCCGGGACAGGGAGAATTTGGGATGGCTACACCTTC.

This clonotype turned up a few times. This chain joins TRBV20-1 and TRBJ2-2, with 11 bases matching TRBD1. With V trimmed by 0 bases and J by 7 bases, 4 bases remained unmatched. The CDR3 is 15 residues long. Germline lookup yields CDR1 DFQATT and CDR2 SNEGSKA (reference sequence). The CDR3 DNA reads TGCAGTGCTAGAGATGGACAGGGGGCCGGCGGGGAGCTGTTTTTT. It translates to CSARDGQGAGGELFF.

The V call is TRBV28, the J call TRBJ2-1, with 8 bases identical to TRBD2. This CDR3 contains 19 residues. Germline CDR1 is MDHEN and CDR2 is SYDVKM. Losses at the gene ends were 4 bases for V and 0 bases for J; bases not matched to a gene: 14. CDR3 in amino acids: CASSSTSWAGGFSYNEQFF. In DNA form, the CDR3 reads TGTGCCAGCAGTTCAACCTCGTGGGCGGGAGGTTTCTCCTACAATGAGCAGTTCTTC. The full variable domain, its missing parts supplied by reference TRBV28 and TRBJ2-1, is DVKVTQSSRYLVKRTGEKVFLECVQDMDHENMFWYRQDPGLGLRLIYFSYDVKMKEKGDIPEGYSVSREKKERFSLILESASTNQTSMYLCASSSTSWAGGFSYNEQFFGPGTRLTVL.

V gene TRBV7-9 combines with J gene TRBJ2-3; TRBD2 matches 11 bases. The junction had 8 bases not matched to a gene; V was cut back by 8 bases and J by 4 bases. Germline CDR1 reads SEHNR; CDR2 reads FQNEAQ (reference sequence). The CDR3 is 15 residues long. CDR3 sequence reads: CASLTSGSVADTQYF. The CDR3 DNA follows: TGTGCCAGCCTAACTAGCGGGAGTGTTGCAGATACGCAGTATTTT.

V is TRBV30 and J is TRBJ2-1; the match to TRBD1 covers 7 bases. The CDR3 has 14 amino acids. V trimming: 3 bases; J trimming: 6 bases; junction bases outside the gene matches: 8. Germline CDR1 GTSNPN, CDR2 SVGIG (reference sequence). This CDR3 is CAWSPGGQLNEQFF. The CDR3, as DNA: TGTGCCTGGAGCCCTGGGGGACAGCTCAATGAGCAGTTCTTC.

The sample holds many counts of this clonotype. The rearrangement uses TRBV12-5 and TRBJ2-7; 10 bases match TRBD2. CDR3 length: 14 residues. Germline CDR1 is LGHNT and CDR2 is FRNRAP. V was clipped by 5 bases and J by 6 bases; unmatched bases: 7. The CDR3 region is CASGLAGAAGEQYF. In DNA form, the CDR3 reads TGTGCTAGTGGTCTAGCGGGAGCGGCCGGCGAGCAGTACTTC.

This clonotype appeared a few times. Here the CDR3 DNA reads TGTGCCAGCAGCACACGGACAGGGGAGGACTATGGCTACACCTTC. Translation: CASSTRTGEDYGYTF. This chain connects TRBV5-5 to TRBJ1-2; the match to TRBD1 covers 9 bases. CDR1 and CDR2 from the germline V gene are SGHKS and YYEKEE (reference sequence). Trimming removed 4 bases from V and 3 bases from J; junction bases left unmatched: 7. The CDR3 consists of 15 residues.

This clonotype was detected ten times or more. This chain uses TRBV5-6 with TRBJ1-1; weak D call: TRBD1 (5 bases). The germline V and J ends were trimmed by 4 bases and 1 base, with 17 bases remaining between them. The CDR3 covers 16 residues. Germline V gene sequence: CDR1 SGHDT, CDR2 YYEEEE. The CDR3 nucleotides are TGTGCCAGCAGCCTGGGGCCATTGAGGGAGAACACTGAAGCTTTCTTT. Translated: CASSLGPLRENTEAFF.

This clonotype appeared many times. The CDR3 nucleotides are TGCGCCAGCAGCTCTGGACTAGCGGACAGCACAGATACGCAGTATTTT. Translation gives CASSSGLADSTDTQYF. The chain combines TRBV5-1 with TRBJ2-3; TRBD2 matches at 10 bases. The germline V gene has CDR1 SGHRS and CDR2 YFSETQ. CDR3 length: 16 residues. Germline trimming cut 3 bases from V and 0 bases from J; bases unmatched to any gene: 4.

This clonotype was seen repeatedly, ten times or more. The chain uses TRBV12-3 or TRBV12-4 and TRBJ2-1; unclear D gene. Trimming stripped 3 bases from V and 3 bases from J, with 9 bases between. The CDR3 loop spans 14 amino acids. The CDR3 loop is CASSFARLYNEQFF. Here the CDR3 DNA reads TGTGCCAGCAGTTTTGCGCGGCTCTACAATGAGCAGTTCTTC.